These T cell receptor beta chains were read from a single sample in a study of T cells expressing NK-cell markers. From the 5' RACE reads, TCRdb lists one entry per CDR3 protein and no DNA. The sample has some 390,000 distinct CDR3 sequences. The sequenced sample was blood T cells: a sorted CD56 or NKG2C T cell subset, CD4+ or CD8+ T cells, or bulk PBMC T cells (not recorded which). Receptors were obtained from a woman in her 50s in good health. Both conserved end residues are part of each CDR3.

j_gene	v_gene	CDR3aa
TRBJ1-5	TRBV10-3	CAIAHENSNQPQHF
TRBJ1-1	TRBV12-3/TRBV12-4	CASSFGQGAGTEAFF
TRBJ2-4	TRBV20-1	CSASPLGGGLNIQYF
TRBJ2-1	TRBV7-8	CASSFQDRVTEQFF
TRBJ2-7	TRBV25-1	CASSDDGPIYEQYF
TRBJ2-1	TRBV3-1	CASSQAGLADYNEQFF
TRBJ1-3	TRBV7-6	CASSLNQGRSSGNTIYF
TRBJ1-2	TRBV10-3	CAIGQGADFHTF
TRBJ2-3	TRBV11-3	CASSFSPAFREGTDTQYF
TRBJ2-3	TRBV6-5	CASRDRGSSTDTQYF
TRBJ1-1	TRBV6-5	CASSYRAGWDRTEAFF
TRBJ1-2	TRBV20-1	CGGGPNRGNGYTF
TRBJ2-7	TRBV5-1	CASSRLSGQGNEQYF
TRBJ1-1	TRBV5-1	CASSLVRGWKDTEAFF
TRBJ2-1	TRBV29-1	CSEGTKGYNEQFF
TRBJ2-1	TRBV20-1	CSAAATSGAYNEQFF
TRBJ2-7	TRBV3-1	CASSPSRSGRHEQYF
TRBJ2-1	TRBV20-1	CSSKREGTIKNEQFF
TRBJ1-1	TRBV30	CAWNSGLTEAFF
TRBJ2-3	TRBV2	CASSESSITDTQYF
TRBJ1-1	TRBV7-9	CASTRDGLVTEAFF
TRBJ2-2	TRBV12-3/TRBV12-4	CASSLTENTGELFF
TRBJ1-1	TRBV11-2	CASSSIGPGQGRTEAFF
TRBJ2-1	TRBV4-1	CASSQDGGNYNEQFF
TRBJ2-5	TRBV20-1	CSVRGRYQETQYF
TRBJ2-3	TRBV12-3/TRBV12-4	CASSGRPGTTDTQYF
TRBJ2-1	TRBV5-1	CASSVSETSGISRYNEQFF
TRBJ1-2	TRBV6-5	CASSYSGLNYGYTF
TRBJ2-3	TRBV27	CASSSASTDTQYF
TRBJ2-6	TRBV6-1	CASSERGPLNSGANVLTF
TRBJ2-5	TRBV12-3/TRBV12-4	CASSAEGGPETNQETQYF
TRBJ1-1	TRBV25-1	CASNPGGTGSTEAFF
TRBJ2-5	TRBV27	CASSPPDRGQYQETQYF
TRBJ2-2	TRBV5-6	CASSLVPLGELFF
TRBJ1-3	TRBV6-5	CASRPRTNPGNTIYF
TRBJ2-5	TRBV7-3	CASSAGRRETQYF
TRBJ2-1	TRBV5-5	CASSLAMASYNELFF
TRBJ1-2	TRBV7-9	CASSSRSPSYTF
TRBJ2-5	TRBV30	CASALGETQYF
TRBJ2-2	TRBV12-3/TRBV12-4	CASSLPGGELFF
TRBJ2-2	TRBV5-1	CASSLNRGRYNGELFF
TRBJ2-1	TRBV7-6	CATASGSGSYNEQFF
TRBJ1-1	TRBV20-1	CSALSEGPTEAFF
TRBJ2-4	TRBV5-1	CASSSWTGADIQYF
TRBJ2-3	TRBV5-1	CASSLGQAGTDTQYF
TRBJ2-2	TRBV21-1	CASSKYRGRSTGELFF
TRBJ2-2	TRBV10-1	CASSEYAGSTGELFF
TRBJ2-1	TRBV29-1	CTHPGTNEQFF
TRBJ2-3	TRBV20-1	CSAKPYLAGVLDTQYF
TRBJ2-5	TRBV12-3/TRBV12-4	CASSPWTGVSGETQYF
TRBJ2-7	TRBV7-9	CASSPGQGTYEQYF
TRBJ2-3	TRBV5-5	CASSHRRDLTDTQYF
TRBJ2-1	TRBV24-1	CATSVGSNGMQFF
TRBJ2-1	TRBV28	CASRAPTGTYNEQFF
TRBJ2-1	TRBV12-3/TRBV12-4	CASSFSAGGGVSEQFF
TRBJ2-1	TRBV5-1	CASSLGRTGTDEQFF
TRBJ2-5	TRBV7-8	CASRAGPQETQYF